This entry is about one T cell receptor (beta chain). The clone's antigen remains unknown. No much larger clone exists at a distance of one base, and base qualities are not known. The donors were healthy, HIV-negative adults who had no recently reported acute infections or vaccinations. All donors were Caucasian adults living in Nashville, Tennessee, USA. Magnetic negative selection was used to enrich CD4+ T cells, after which naive cells were positively selected on CD45RA and the negative fraction became the memory subset. After blood collection by leukapheresis, PBMCs were isolated using Ficoll-Histopaque density gradient centrifugation and then cryopreserved in the vapor phase of liquid nitrogen. Analytical flow cytometry was used to check the purity and quantity of each magnetically sorted T cell population. From each sorted fraction, genomic DNA was isolated and quantified by UV absorbance on a Nanodrop 2000c.

The data were taken from a study of shared clonotypes between healthy human individuals (dated by TCRdb to about 2020). Background on the whole study: Two women and a few men aged 18 to 49 years were included in the cohort. For each donor, CD4 naive and CD4 memory were each given three plates, CD8 naive was given two plates, and CD8 memory was given one plate. Per donor, leukapheresis produced somewhere between about 0.9 and 9.5 billion PBMCs. To increase sequencing depth and limit assay-specific biases, different laboratories used diverse techniques to prepare libraries and sequence TCR repertoires. To estimate repertoire size and how much clonotype sharing occurs between individuals, the study deeply sequenced the blood TCR repertoires of about 5 healthy adults.

What the study reported, not specific to this receptor: The genetic and exposure-history diversity represented was limited by the small number of donors. Even with the large sequencing depth, rarefaction of the sorted-subset datasets indicated that sequencing was incomplete. Compared with non-shared clonotypes, clonotypes shared by all four sorted-subset donors had higher generation probabilities. Based on pairwise subsampling, the degree of clonotype sharing among donors was expected to be affected by sequencing depth. Estimated clonotype richness was generally larger for naive than for memory subsets. Sampling was restricted to blood, and TCR repertoires in tissue are likely to differ from TCR repertoires in blood. Across four donors, approximately 5% of naive CD4, 3% to 4% of naive CD8, approximately 2.5% of memory CD4, and 0.4% to 0.45% of memory CD8 clonotypes were shared.

CDR1 and CDR2, per the germline V gene, are MDHEN and SYDVKM. Its CDR3 holds 13 amino acids, cysteine through phenylalanine. Only the CDR3 region is kept as DNA, spanning 39 bases read in frame from base 1. Cut back by 7 bases and 5 bases, the V and J ends lie 12 bases apart. Using the deep immunoSEQ assay, multiplex PCR amplified TCR CDR3 regions from genomic DNA. Genomic DNA extracted from each cell subset was distributed evenly over all wells of several immunoSEQ 96-well plates, and each plate served as one replicate. Each replicate PCR for sorted subsets received approximately 220 ng genomic DNA, equal to tens of thousands of T cell genomes. The purified libraries were quantified using a Qubit 3.0 fluorometer, sized with a Bioanalyzer 2100, and then quantified again using the KAPA Library Quantification kit. Every immunoSEQ 96-well plate was sequenced on a separate single-read 150-cycle Illumina NextSeq 550 flow cell. Under the source paper's analysis protocol: Because the immunoSEQ output included only junctional sequences and no quality scores, the filtering could not be the same as the filtering used for full-length reads. To assign V/J genes and CDR3, sequences were annotated using PyIR, a Python wrapper for IgBLAST v1.9, with IMGT germline references. Reads were filtered out if the reads had weak V/J assignments (E-value above 1e-6), no CDR3, stop codons, out-of-frame junctions, or ambiguous translated residues. V3J clonotypes were defined by identical inferred V gene, J gene, and CDR3 amino acid sequence. Percentage overlap between repertoires was calculated by dividing the number of shared unique clonotypes by the size of the smaller repertoire. Repertoire richness was assessed with RTK rarefaction, the Chao1 estimator, and Recon v2.1 estimates of unobserved clonotypes. Generation probabilities for all TCRbeta clonotypes obtained by the gDNA method from a handful of donors were computed using OLGA. This immuneACCESS table, as held by TCRdb, lists in-frame sequences with V and J called but not all clones. Of the missing ones, under half trace to an unresolved V gene in checked studies; the others have no known cause. The V and J calls and the clone size are those of that table, but D and trimming were determined from the DNA. This sample gives roughly 1,000,000 clones in total; approximately 80% of them show up just once. Of the sample, around 0.61% falls within the top ten clones.

The V gene is TRBV28 and the J gene is TRBJ1-5; matching of 5 bases hints at TRBD1 as the D gene. The specimen sequenced was memory CD4+ T cells from PBMCs. The sample's cell subset or site label, in plain terms: CD45RA-negative fraction. The receptor comes from a man aged 18 to 29 in good health. Some clones in this sample may be carry-over from other donors' samples. The CDR3 protein sequence reads: CASTGILYQPQHF. In nucleotides, the sequence is TGTGCCAGCACAGGGATTCTTTATCAGCCCCAGCATTTT.